A selection of T cell receptor beta chains follows, all from one sample in a study of blood T cell repertoires in COVID-19. Profiled with immunoSEQ multiplex PCR; TCRdb holds only in-frame clones, not every one. Of some 66,000 clones in the sample, roughly 82% were seen once. Sequencing input: peripheral blood. The source of these receptors is a man in his 60s with acute or convalescent COVID-19. Both conserved end residues are part of each CDR3. D genes are given only for firm matches. Not all rows give a size; the values are once, few, many and, for expanded clones, a class.

NA	TRBV4-3	NA	TRBJ2-2	TGCGCCAGCAGCCAAGCGAGAGGGGGCGGCGGGACCTACACCGGGGAGCTGTTTTTT	CASSQARGGGGTYTGELFF
many	TRBV4-3	TRBD1	TRBJ1-4	TGCGCCAGCAGGGCCGGGACAGGGGACGAAAAACTGTTTTTT	CASRAGTGDEKLFF
NA	TRBV30	TRBD2	TRBJ2-3	TGTGCCTGGACACTAGCGGGGGGCACAGATACGCAGTATTTT	CAWTLAGGTDTQYF
NA	TRBV7-6	NA	TRBJ2-3	TGTGCCAGCAGCTTATATCAGGGCGGCACAGATACGCAGTATTTT	CASSLYQGGTDTQYF
NA	TRBV5-1	TRBD1	TRBJ2-1	TGCGCCAGCAGCTTTGGACAGGGCGGTGGGTACAATGAGCAGTTCTTC	CASSFGQGGGYNEQFF
NA	TRBV3-1/TRBV3-2	NA	TRBJ1-3	TGTGCCAGCAACTCCCTTGAAAACACCATATATTTT	CASNSLENTIYF
NA	TRBV27	NA	TRBJ2-3	TGTGCCAGCAGTATGATCGCCGGGACACCCCCTAGCACAGATACGCAGTATTTT	CASSMIAGTPPSTDTQYF
NA	TRBV7-6	NA	TRBJ2-2	TGTGCCAGCAGCTTATCACCCTCAGGGAACACCGGGGAGCTGTTTTTT	CASSLSPSGNTGELFF
NA	TRBV7-9	TRBD1	TRBJ1-4	TGTGCCAGCCAGGGGGAAGCGGTGTCGCCTGAAAAACTGTTTTTT	CASQGEAVSPEKLFF
NA	TRBV7-2	NA	TRBJ1-3	TGTGCCAGCAGCGTCAGGGGAGGGGGAAACACCATATATTTT	CASSVRGGGNTIYF
NA	TRBV4-1	TRBD1	TRBJ1-4	TGCGCCAGCAGCCATGGACAGGACCAAAGGGGACTGTTTTTT	CASSHGQDQRGLFF
NA	TRBV2	NA	TRBJ1-2	TGTGCCAGCAGTTTACGACAGTATGGCTACACCTTC	CASSLRQYGYTF
NA	TRBV7-8	TRBD1	TRBJ1-1	TGTGCCAGCAGCGAGCACCGGGACAGGGGCAGGTACACTGAAGCTTTCTTT	CASSEHRDRGRYTEAFF
NA	TRBV3-1/TRBV3-2	NA	TRBJ2-1	TGTGCCAGCAGCCAAGCGGGTCGGGCGCTGGGGGCTGAGCAGTTCTTC	CASSQAGRALGAEQFF
once	TRBV24-1	TRBD1	TRBJ2-1	TGTGCCACCCGATCGGACAGGGGCTCCTACAATGAGCAGTTCTTC	CATRSDRGSYNEQFF
NA	TRBV7-8	NA	TRBJ1-3	TGTGCCAGCAGCTTAGATGGACTCCTCAAAGGTGCCACCATATATTTT	CASSLDGLLKGATIYF
NA	TRBV6-5	TRBD1	TRBJ1-2	TGTGCCAGCAGTTACTCGACAGGGTTTACCTATGGCTACACCTTC	CASSYSTGFTYGYTF
medium-sized	TRBV6-1	TRBD1	TRBJ1-6	TGTGCCAGCAGTGAAGGGGGGACAGGGTATTCACCCCTCCACTTT	CASSEGGTGYSPLHF
few	TRBV6-5	TRBD1	TRBJ1-2	TGTGCCACACAGACAGGGAGCTATGGCTACACCTTC	CATQTGSYGYTF
once	TRBV4-3	NA	TRBJ2-5	TGCGCCAGCAGCCAGACAGCCATGAATCAAGAGACCCAGTACTTC	CASSQTAMNQETQYF
NA	TRBV6-5	NA	TRBJ1-2	TGTGCCAGCAGTTACGAGGCAGGGCACAGCTATGGCTACACCTTC	CASSYEAGHSYGYTF
NA	TRBV5-6	NA	TRBJ1-2	TGTGCCAGCATCTTCAGGGCCCCCAACTATGGCTACACCTTC	CASIFRAPNYGYTF
NA	TRBV6-5	NA	TRBJ1-3	TGTGCCAGCAGTTACTCGGAGGGCTCTGGAAACACCATATATTTT	CASSYSEGSGNTIYF
NA	TRBV19	NA	TRBJ2-2	TGTGCCAGTAGTAGGCGGGGGCCTAACACCGGGGAGCTGTTTTTT	CASSRRGPNTGELFF
NA	TRBV13	TRBD1	TRBJ2-5	TGTGCCAGCAGCTTAGGGACAGGGGCCTTCCAAGAGACCCAGTACTTC	CASSLGTGAFQETQYF
NA	TRBV27	TRBD2	TRBJ2-4	TGTGCCAGCAAGCGGGGGCCAGGGGCCAAAAACATTCAGTACTTC	CASKRGPGAKNIQYF
NA	TRBV2	TRBD1	TRBJ2-2	TGTGCCAGCAGATTGACAGGGGGGGGAACCGGGGAGCTGTTTTTT	CASRLTGGGTGELFF
few	TRBV5-1	NA	TRBJ1-2	TGCGCCAGCAGCTTGGACCGGGTTTCCACCTTC	CASSLDRVSTF
NA	TRBV6-5	NA	TRBJ2-7	TGTGCCAGCGGCGCGGCGTTGGTATCCTACGAGCAGTACTTC	CASGAALVSYEQYF
NA	TRBV4-3	TRBD1	TRBJ1-4	TGCGCCAGCAGCCAGGACAGGGTAGGGGAAAAACTGTTTTTT	CASSQDRVGEKLFF
NA	TRBV3-1/TRBV3-2	TRBD1	TRBJ1-6	TGTGCCAGCAGCCAAACGCGCCGGACAGGGGATTCACCCCTCCACTTT	CASSQTRRTGDSPLHF
NA	TRBV10-3	TRBD2	TRBJ2-1	TGTGCCATCAGTCCCTCCCAAGCGGGGGGCCTCAGTGAGCAGTTCTTC	CAISPSQAGGLSEQFF
NA	TRBV19	TRBD2	TRBJ2-3	TGTGCCAGTAGTATAGTCTTCGGGACTAGCGGGGGCACAGATACGCAGTATTTT	CASSIVFGTSGGTDTQYF
few	TRBV7-8	TRBD1	TRBJ2-5	TGTGCCAGCAGCTTAGCAACAGGGGGACAAGAGACCCAGTACTTC	CASSLATGGQETQYF
NA	TRBV30	NA	TRBJ1-6	TGTGCCTGGAGCGATAATTCACCCCTCCACTTT	CAWSDNSPLHF
NA	TRBV6-2/TRBV6-3	NA	TRBJ1-4	TGTGCCAGCAGTTACTGGAGGACTAATGAAAAACTGTTTTTT	CASSYWRTNEKLFF
once	TRBV5-4	TRBD1	TRBJ2-4	TGTGCCAGCAGCCGTGACAGGGGGAACATTCAGTACTTC	CASSRDRGNIQYF
few	TRBV18	NA	TRBJ2-1	TGTGCCAGCTCACCACTAGAAGCCACCTCCTACAATGAGCAGTTCTTC	CASSPLEATSYNEQFF
NA	TRBV5-1	TRBD1	TRBJ1-6	TGCGCCAGCAGCTTAACTCAGGGGGACAATTCACCCCTCCACTTT	CASSLTQGDNSPLHF
NA	TRBV7-9	TRBD1	TRBJ2-7	TGTGCCAGCAGCTTGATGTCAGGGGGTCTCTACGAGCAGTACTTC	CASSLMSGGLYEQYF
few	TRBV24-1	TRBD1	TRBJ1-1	TGTGCCAGGGAGTTTACAGGGGAGAACACTGAAGCTTTCTTT	CAREFTGENTEAFF
NA	TRBV9	NA	TRBJ2-7	TGTGCCAGCAGCGTAGAACAGTTCTCCTACGAGCAGTACTTC	CASSVEQFSYEQYF